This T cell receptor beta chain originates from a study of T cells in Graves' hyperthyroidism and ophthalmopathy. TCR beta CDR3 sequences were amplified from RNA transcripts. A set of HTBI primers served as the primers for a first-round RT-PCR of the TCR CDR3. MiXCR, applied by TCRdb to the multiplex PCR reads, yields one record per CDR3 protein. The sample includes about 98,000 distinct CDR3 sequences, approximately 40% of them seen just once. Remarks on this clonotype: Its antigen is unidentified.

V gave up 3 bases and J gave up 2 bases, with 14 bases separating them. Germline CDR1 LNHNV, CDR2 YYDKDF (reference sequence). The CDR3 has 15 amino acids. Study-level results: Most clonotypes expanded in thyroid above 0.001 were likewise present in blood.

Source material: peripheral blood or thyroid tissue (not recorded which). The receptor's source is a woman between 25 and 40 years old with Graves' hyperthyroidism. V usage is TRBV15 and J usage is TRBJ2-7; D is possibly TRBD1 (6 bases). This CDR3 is CATSSGQRPPYEQYF. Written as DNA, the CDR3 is TGTGCCACCAGCAGCGGACAGCGACCCCCCTACGAGCAGTACTTC.